This T cell receptor beta chain was sequenced in a study of T cells in Graves' hyperthyroidism and ophthalmopathy (dated 2019 in TCRdb). A note on the overall study: Peripheral blood was collected at initial diagnosis, before any treatment. A discovery cohort of around 100 patients, 43 with Graves' ophthalmopathy and under 60 with stable Graves' hyperthyroidism, was used to find distinguishing TCR V-J signatures. Whether ophthalmopathy could be predicted prospectively was tested in an independent validation cohort made up of 18 to 20 hyperthyroidism patients plus 17 patients who later progressed to ophthalmopathy. The approximately 98 discovery patients were randomly divided into training and test sets at a 7:3 ratio. In addition, the study compared T-cell repertoires in thyroid tissue and in blood from about six Graves' hyperthyroidism patients. Once sampling was done, hyperthyroidism patients were given methimazole at a starting dose of 30 mg daily, whereas ophthalmopathy patients were given high-dose intravenous methylprednisolone. The paper reports TCR Vbeta CDR3 sequencing of some 140 peripheral blood samples: 43 ophthalmopathy, under 85 hyperthyroidism and some 17 progressor patients. The research as a whole found: No statistical method was used to fix the sample size in advance, and group allocation was not hidden from the investigators. In validation, the model predicted progression to ophthalmopathy a median of about 6.5 months before onset, with approximately 71% sensitivity and about 75% specificity. Most expanded thyroid clonotypes (frequency above 0.001) were also found in blood, which suggests that blood repertoires may mirror thyroid immune responses. Ophthalmopathy was separated from stable hyperthyroidism by a 13 V-J signature model, with over 85% sensitivity and around 81% specificity obtained in cross-validation and 80%/75% obtained in testing.

TCR beta CDR3 regions were amplified from RNA transcripts. A first-round RT-PCR of the TCR CDR3 used the HTBI primer set with the Qiagen OneStep RT-PCR kit. Libraries were constructed in a second round of multiplex PCR, after which size selection and purification were carried out. Sequencing of the libraries was done on an Illumina HiSeq2000 using paired-end 100 bp reads. The paper's data handling went like this. SOAPnuke was used to process the raw data, throwing out any read that contained adapters or uncalled bases, had a mean Phred below 15, or lacked an exact constant-primer or identifier match. High-quality paired reads were merged using COPE v1.2.5, and each unique nucleotide sequence was defined as a clonotype. MiTCR v1.1 was used to align clonotypes to the IMGT TRBV, TRBD and TRBJ reference segments. The analysis was restricted to V-J combinations with a frequency above 0.0001, which together covered roughly 99% of the repertoires. The TCS score was defined as F50 (clonal expansion) divided by E x V (chaos), with BLOSUM62-based TCRdist calculated between CDR3 peptides within each V-J. Welch's t-statistics and random forest reduced just over 500 V-J features to 10 to 15, which were used in a naive Bayes classifier (R e1071). The public reads were reanalyzed by TCRdb: fastp trimming at Q25, MiXCR alignment, in-frame beta chains only. Each entry is one CDR3 protein sequence, shown with its most common DNA and genes. These V and J calls originate from TCRdb's pipeline instead of the authors' own analysis. The sample yields about 520,000 distinct CDR3 sequences; about 24% were counted once. The top ten clonotypes cover roughly 10% of the sample.

Moderately to severely active disease, a Clinical Activity Score of at least 3, a NOSPECS grade of at least 4, and a duration under 3 months were present in ophthalmopathy patients. Any patient with an uncontrolled infection, another autoimmune disease, pregnancy or lactation was excluded. Clinical symptoms, serum thyroxine and TRAb, thyroid ultrasound, and orbital computed tomography formed the basis for the diagnoses. Ficoll-Paque density gradient centrifugation was used to isolate PBMCs from around 9.1 ml of fresh peripheral blood. Total RNA was extracted using Trizol reagent, and RNA quality was assessed on an Agilent 2100 Bioanalyzer. According to the germline V gene, CDR1 reads MGHDK and CDR2 reads SYGVNS. The CDR3 numbers 13 residues from cysteine through phenylalanine. Only CDR3 DNA remains: 39 bases, in frame from the first base. V and J are truncated by 2 bases and 4 bases respectively, leaving an intervening sequence of 8 bases.

This clonotype was detected many times. Its specific antigen is unknown. The input lacks base qualities; no much larger clone sits a single base away. This chain joins TRBV25-1 to TRBJ1-2, with the identity of the D gene unclear. The TCR originated in a woman aged 30 to 39 with Graves' ophthalmopathy. The sequenced sample consisted of blood. Here the CDR3 is given as CASSEARSYGYTF. At the DNA level, the sequence is TGTGCCAGCAGTGAAGCCCGGAGCTATGGCTACACCTTC.